Given below is one TCR beta chain in context. This sample is drawn from a study of OX40 agonist ivuxolimab in advanced cancers. Peripheral blood came from all dose cohorts at three timepoints. Losses at the gene ends were 5 bases for V and 3 bases for J; bases not matched to a gene: 10. The length of the CDR3 is 16 residues. The germline CDR1 and CDR2 sequences are MDHEN and SYDVKM. Assay used: immunoSEQ multiplex PCR; TCRdb lists only in-frame clones, some missing. The sample has approximately 70,000 clones; around nine tenths are singletons. This material consisted of CD4+ or CD8+ T cells sorted from blood, taken in a trial of the OX40 agonist ivuxolimab. This chain connects TRBV28 to TRBJ2-1; 7 bases match TRBD2. This receptor was obtained from an adult with an advanced solid tumor such as melanoma, head and neck, liver or kidney cancer. The CDR3 bases are TGTGCCAGCAGTCCCCAAGCGGGAATGAACTACAATGAGCAGTTCTTC. It specifies CASSPQAGMNYNEQFF.